This TCR beta chain derives from a study of shared clonotypes between healthy human individuals. Whole-study results and caveats: Generation probability values for non-shared clonotypes were lower than those for clonotypes shared by all four donors. Estimated richness values were generally larger in naive subsets than in memory subsets.

At a deep level, the assay was run. Profiled with immunoSEQ multiplex PCR; TCRdb holds only in-frame clones, not every one. The sample holds about 1.5 million clones, 95% to 99% seen once. The V gene lost 0 bases and the J gene lost 7 bases, with 11 bases spanning the gap. Per the germline V gene, CDR1 is SGHNT and CDR2 is YYREEE (reference sequence). The CDR3 runs 14 residues. Comment on this clone: Its antigen is undetermined.

The chain couples TRBV5-4 to TRBJ2-4; D may be TRBD2 (6 bases). The sequenced sample was naive CD4+ T cells sorted from blood. Subset indicated: CD45RA+ positively selected. This clonotype was sampled from a young man in good health. CDR3 in amino acids: CASSLDGGRNIQYF. The DNA for the CDR3 is TGTGCCAGCAGCTTGGACGGGGGACGGAACATTCAGTACTTC. The full variable domain, completed using reference TRBV5-4 and TRBJ2-4, is ETGVTQSPTHLIKTRGQQVTLRCSSQSGHNTVSWYQQALGQGPQFIFQYYREEENGRGNFPPRFSGLQFPNYSSELNVNALELDDSALYLCASSLDGGRNIQYFGAGTRLSVL.